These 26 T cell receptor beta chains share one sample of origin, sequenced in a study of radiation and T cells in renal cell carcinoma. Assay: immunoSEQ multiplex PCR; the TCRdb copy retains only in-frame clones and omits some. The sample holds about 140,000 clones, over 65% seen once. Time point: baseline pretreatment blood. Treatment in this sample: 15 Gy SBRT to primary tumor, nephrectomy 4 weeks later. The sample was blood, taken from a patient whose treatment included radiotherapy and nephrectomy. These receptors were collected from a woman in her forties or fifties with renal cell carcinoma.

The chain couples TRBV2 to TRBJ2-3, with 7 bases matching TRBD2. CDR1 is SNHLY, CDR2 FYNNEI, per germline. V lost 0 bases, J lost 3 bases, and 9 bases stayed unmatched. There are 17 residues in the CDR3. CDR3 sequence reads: CASSEALASGRTDTQYF. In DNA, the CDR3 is TGTGCCAGCAGTGAAGCGCTGGCTAGCGGACGTACAGATACGCAGTATTTT. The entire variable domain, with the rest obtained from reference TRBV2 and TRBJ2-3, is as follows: EPEVTQTPSHQVTQMGQEVILRCVPISNHLYFYWYRQILGQKVEFLVSFYNNEISEKSEIFDDQFSVERPDGSNFTLKIRSTKLEDSAMYFCASSEALASGRTDTQYFGPGTRLTVL.

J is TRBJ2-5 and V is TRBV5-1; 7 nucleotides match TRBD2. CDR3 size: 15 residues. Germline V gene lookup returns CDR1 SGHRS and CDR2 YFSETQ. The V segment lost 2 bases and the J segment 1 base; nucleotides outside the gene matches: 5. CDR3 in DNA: TGCGCCAGCAGCTTAGCGGGGAGGGGCCAAGAGACCCAGTACTTC. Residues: CASSLAGRGQETQYF.

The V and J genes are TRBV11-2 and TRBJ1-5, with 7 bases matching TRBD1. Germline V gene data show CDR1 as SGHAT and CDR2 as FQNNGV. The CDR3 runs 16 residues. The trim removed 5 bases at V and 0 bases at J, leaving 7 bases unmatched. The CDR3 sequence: CASSRSTGNSNQPQHF. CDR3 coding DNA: TGTGCCAGCAGCCGTTCGACAGGGAATAGCAATCAGCCCCAGCATTTT. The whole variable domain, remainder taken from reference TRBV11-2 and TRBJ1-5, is EAGVAQSPRYKIIEKRQSVAFWCNPISGHATLYWYQQILGQGPKLLIQFQNNGVVDDSQLPKDRFSAERLKGVDSTLKIQPAKLEDSAVYLCASSRSTGNSNQPQHFGDGTRLSIL.

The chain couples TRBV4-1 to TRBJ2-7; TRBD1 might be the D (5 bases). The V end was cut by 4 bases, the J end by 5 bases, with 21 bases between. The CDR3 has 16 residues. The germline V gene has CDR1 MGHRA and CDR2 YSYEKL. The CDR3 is CASSPLNRQGRNEQYF. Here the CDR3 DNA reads TGCGCCAGCAGCCCCCTGAATCGGCAGGGCCGGAACGAGCAGTACTTC.

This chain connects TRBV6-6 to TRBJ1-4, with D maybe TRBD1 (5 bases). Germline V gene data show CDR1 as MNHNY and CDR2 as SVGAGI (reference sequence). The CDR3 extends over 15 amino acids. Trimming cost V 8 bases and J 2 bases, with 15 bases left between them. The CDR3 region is CASEKAGRTNEKLFF. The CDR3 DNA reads TGTGCCAGCGAAAAAGCAGGGAGGACTAATGAAAAACTGTTTTTT.

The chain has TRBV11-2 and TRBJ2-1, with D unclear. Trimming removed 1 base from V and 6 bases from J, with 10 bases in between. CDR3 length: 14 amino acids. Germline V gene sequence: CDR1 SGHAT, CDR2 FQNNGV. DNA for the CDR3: TGTGCCAGCAGCTTAGTGCTGGGAACCAATGAGCAGTTCTTC. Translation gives CASSLVLGTNEQFF. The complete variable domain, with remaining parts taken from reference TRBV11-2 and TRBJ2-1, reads EAGVAQSPRYKIIEKRQSVAFWCNPISGHATLYWYQQILGQGPKLLIQFQNNGVVDDSQLPKDRFSAERLKGVDSTLKIQPAKLEDSAVYLCASSLVLGTNEQFFGPGTRLTVL.

CDR3 sequence (DNA): TGTGCCAGCACCTTGGGGGATAACACCGGGGAGCTGTTTTTT. This codes for CASTLGDNTGELFF. This chain links TRBV6-5 with TRBJ2-2; D is possibly TRBD1 or TRBD2 (5 bases each). Germline V lookup: CDR1 MNHEY, CDR2 SVGAGI. Between the trimmed V and J ends, which lost 7 bases and 2 bases, there was a span of 11 bases. This CDR3 has 14 amino acids.

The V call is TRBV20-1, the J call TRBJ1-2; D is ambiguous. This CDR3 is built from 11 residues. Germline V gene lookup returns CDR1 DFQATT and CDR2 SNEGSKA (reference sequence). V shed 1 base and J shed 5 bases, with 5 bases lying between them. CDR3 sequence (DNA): TGCAGTGCTAGAGGGGAGTATGGCTACACCTTC. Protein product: CSARGEYGYTF.

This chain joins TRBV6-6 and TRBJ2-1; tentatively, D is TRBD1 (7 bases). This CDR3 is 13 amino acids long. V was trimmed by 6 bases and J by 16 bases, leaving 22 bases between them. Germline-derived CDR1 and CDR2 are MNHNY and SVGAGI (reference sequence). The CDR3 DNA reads TGTGCCAGCAGACCCGAGAACAGGGGAGGCCATTTCTTC. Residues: CASRPENRGGHFF.

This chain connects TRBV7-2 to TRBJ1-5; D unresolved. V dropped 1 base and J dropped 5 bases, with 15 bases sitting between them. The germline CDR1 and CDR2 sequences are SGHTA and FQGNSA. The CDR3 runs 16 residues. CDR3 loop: CASSLVPAGPYQPQHF. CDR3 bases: TGTGCCAGCAGCTTAGTACCGGCAGGACCCTATCAGCCCCAGCATTTT.

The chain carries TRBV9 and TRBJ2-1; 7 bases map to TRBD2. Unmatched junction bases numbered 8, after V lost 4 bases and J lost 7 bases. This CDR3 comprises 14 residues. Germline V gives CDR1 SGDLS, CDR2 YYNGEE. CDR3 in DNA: TGTGCCAGCAGCCCCGGACTAGTCAGGAATGAGCAGTTCTTC. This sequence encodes CASSPGLVRNEQFF.

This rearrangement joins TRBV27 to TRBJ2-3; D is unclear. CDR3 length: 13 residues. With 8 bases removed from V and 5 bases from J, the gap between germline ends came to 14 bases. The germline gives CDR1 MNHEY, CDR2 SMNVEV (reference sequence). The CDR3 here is CASHTLGEDTQYF. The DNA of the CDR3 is TGTGCCAGCCATACTTTGGGCGAAGATACGCAGTATTTT.

CDR3 in amino acids: CASSPGSTDTQYF. CDR3 sequence (DNA): TGTGCCAGCAGTCCGGGGAGCACAGATACGCAGTATTTT. V is TRBV6-7 and J is TRBJ2-3; tentative D call: TRBD2 (5 bases). TRBV6-7 falls under the ORF class, with uncertain function. The CDR3 contains 13 residues. Trimming stripped 5 bases from V and 0 bases from J, with 6 bases between.

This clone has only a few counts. CDR3: CASSEVLTGSTGELFF. The CDR3 coding sequence is TGTGCCAGCAGTGAAGTTCTGACAGGGAGCACCGGGGAGCTGTTTTTT. This chain links TRBV6-1 with TRBJ2-2; 7 bases align to TRBD1. The CDR3 length is 16 residues. Germline-derived CDR1 and CDR2 are MNHNS and SASEGT. V trimming: 1 base; J trimming: 4 bases; junction bases outside the gene matches: 6.

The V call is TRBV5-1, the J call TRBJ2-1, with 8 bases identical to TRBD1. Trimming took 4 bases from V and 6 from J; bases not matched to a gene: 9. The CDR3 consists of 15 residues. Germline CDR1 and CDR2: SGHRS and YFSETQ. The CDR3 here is CASSKDRVVSNEQFF. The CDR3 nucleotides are TGCGCCAGCAGCAAGGACAGGGTTGTGAGCAATGAGCAGTTCTTC.

The CDR3 sequence: CASSRLAGTETQYF. Here the CDR3 DNA reads TGCGCCAGCAGCCGGCTAGCGGGGACAGAGACCCAGTACTTC. This rearrangement joins TRBV4-1 to TRBJ2-5; TRBD2 matches 9 bases. CDR3 length: 14 amino acids. Germline V gives CDR1 MGHRA, CDR2 YSYEKL. Trimming cost V 4 bases and J 4 bases; bases outside gene matches: 4.

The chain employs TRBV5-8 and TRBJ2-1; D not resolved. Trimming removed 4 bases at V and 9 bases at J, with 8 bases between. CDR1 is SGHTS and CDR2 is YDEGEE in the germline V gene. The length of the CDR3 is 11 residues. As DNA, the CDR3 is TGTGCCAGCAGCCTGCGTCTTGAGCAGTTCTTC. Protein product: CASSLRLEQFF.

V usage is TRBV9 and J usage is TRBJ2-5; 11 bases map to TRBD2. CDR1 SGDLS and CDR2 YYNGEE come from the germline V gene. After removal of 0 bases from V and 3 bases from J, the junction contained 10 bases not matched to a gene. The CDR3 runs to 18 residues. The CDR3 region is CASSVGRLAGGIEETQYF. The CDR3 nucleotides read TGTGCCAGCAGCGTAGGTCGGCTAGCGGGAGGAATAGAAGAGACCCAGTACTTC. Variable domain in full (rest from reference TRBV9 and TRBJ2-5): DSGVTQTPKHLITATGQRVTLRCSPRSGDLSVYWYQQSLDQGLQFLIQYYNGEERAKGNILERFSAQQFPDLHSELNLSSLELGDSALYFCASSVGRLAGGIEETQYFGPGTRLLVL.

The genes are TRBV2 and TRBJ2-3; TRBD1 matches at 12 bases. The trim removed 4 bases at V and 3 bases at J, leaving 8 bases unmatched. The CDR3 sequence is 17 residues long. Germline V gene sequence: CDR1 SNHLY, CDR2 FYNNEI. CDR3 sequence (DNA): TGTGCCAGCAGTGGCCCGGGGACAGGGGGCATAACAGATACGCAGTATTTT. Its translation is CASSGPGTGGITDTQYF.

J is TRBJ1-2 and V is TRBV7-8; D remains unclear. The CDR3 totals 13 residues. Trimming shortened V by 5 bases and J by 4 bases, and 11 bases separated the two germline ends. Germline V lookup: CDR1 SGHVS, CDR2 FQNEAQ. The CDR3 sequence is CASSKQESYGYTF. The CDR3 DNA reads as TGTGCCAGCAGCAAACAAGAGAGCTATGGCTACACCTTC. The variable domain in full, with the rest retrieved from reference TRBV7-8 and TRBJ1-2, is GAGVSQSPRYKVAKRGQDVALRCDPISGHVSLFWYQQALGQGPEFLTYFQNEAQLDKSGLPSDRFFAERPEGSVSTLKIQRTQQEDSAVYLCASSKQESYGYTFGSGTRLTVV.

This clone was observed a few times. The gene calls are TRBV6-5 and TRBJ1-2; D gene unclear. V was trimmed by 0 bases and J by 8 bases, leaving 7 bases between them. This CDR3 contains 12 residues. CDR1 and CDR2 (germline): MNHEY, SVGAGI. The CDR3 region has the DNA TGTGCCAGCAGTTACTCGACTGGAGGCTACACCTTC. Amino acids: CASSYSTGGYTF.

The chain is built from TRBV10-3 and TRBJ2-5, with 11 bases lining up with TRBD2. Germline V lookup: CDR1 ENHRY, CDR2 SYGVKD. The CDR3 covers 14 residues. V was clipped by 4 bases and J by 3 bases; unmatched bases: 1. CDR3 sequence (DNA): TGTGCCATCAGTGGACTAGCGGGAAAAGAGACCCAGTACTTC. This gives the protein CAISGLAGKETQYF.

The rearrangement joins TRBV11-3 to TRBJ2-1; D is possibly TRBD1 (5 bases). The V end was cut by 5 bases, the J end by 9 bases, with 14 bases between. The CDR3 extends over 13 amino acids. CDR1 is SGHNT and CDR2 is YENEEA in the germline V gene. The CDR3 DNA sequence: TGTGCCAGCAGCCTCTCGACAGATCGTGAGCAGTTCTTC. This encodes CASSLSTDREQFF.

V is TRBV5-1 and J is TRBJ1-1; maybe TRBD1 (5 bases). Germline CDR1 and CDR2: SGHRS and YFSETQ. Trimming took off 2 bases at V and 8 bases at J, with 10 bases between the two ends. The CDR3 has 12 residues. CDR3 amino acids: CASSLGWGEAFF. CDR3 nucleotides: TGCGCCAGCAGCTTAGGTTGGGGGGAAGCTTTCTTT.

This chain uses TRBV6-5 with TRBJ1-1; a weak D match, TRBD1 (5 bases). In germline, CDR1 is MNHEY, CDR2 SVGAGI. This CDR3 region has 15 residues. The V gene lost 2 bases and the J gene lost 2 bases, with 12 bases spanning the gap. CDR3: CASSYNGRANTEAFF. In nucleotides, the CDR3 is TGTGCCAGCAGTTACAATGGCAGGGCCAACACTGAAGCTTTCTTT.

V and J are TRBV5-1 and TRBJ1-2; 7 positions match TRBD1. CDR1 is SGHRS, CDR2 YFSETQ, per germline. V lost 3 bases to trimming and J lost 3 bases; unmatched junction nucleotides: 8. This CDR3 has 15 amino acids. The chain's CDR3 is CASSSTGLGDYGYTF. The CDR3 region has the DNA TGCGCCAGCAGCTCGACAGGGCTTGGGGACTATGGCTACACCTTC.